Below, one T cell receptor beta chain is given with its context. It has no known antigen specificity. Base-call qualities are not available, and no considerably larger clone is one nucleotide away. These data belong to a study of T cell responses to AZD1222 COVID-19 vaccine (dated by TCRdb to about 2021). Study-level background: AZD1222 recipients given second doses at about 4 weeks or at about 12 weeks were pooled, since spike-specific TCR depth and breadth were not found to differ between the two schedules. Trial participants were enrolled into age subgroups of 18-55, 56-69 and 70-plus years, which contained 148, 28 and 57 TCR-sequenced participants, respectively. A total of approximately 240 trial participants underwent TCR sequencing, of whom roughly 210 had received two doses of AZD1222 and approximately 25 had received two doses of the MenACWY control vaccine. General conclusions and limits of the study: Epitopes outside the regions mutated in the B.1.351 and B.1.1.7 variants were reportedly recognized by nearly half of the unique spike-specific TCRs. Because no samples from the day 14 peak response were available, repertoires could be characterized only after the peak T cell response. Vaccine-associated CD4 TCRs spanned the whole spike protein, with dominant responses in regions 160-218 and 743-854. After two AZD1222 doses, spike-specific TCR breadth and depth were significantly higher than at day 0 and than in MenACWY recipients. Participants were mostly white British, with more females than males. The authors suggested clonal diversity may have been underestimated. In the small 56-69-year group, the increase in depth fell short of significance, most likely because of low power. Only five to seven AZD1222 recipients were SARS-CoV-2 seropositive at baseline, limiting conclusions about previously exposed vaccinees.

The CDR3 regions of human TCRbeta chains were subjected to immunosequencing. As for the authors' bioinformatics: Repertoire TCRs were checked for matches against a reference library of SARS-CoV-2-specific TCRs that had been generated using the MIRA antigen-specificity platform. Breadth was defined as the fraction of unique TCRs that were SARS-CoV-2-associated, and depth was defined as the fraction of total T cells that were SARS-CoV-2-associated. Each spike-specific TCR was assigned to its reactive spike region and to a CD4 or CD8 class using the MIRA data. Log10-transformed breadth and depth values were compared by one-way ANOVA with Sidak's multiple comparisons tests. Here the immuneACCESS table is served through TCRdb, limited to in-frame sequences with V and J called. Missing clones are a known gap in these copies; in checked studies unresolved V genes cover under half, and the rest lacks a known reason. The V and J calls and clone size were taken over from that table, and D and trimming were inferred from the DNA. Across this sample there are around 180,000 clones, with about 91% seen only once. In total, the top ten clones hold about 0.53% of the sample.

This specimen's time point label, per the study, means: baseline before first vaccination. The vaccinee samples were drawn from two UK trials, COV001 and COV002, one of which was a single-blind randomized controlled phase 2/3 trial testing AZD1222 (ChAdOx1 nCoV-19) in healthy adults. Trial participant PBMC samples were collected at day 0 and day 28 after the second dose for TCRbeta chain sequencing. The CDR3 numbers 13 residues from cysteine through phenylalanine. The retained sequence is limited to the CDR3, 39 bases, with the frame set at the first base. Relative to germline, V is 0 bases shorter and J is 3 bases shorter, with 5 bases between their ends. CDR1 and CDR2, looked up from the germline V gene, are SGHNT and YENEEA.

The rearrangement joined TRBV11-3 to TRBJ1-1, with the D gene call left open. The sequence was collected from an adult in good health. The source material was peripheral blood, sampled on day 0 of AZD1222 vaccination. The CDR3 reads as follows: CASSLDRHTEAFF. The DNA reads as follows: TGTGCCAGCAGCTTAGATCGGCACACTGAAGCTTTCTTT.